Sequencing of this TCR beta chain was carried out in a study of T cell responses to AZD1222 COVID-19 vaccine. Study findings and constraints: Donor demographics were predominantly white British with a female majority; clonal diversity may be underestimated. Receipt of two AZD1222 doses was followed by a rise in Spike-specific TCR breadth and depth.

With regard to this clone: Its antigen is not known.

Measured with immunoSEQ multiplex PCR; TCRdb has only the in-frame clones, and not every one. The repertoire holds more than 250,000 clones, 93% seen once, with less than 0.65% in the top ten. This CDR3 is 16 amino acids long. In germline, CDR1 is KGHSH, CDR2 LQKENI. V gave up 4 bases and J gave up 0 bases; unmatched junction bases: 6. This specimen consisted of peripheral blood, obtained on day 0 of AZD1222 vaccination. The V gene is TRBV18, the J gene TRBJ1-1, with TRBD1 matching over 9 bases. The source of this sequence is an adult in good health. The CDR3 protein is CASSLGTGKLNTEAFF. The CDR3 DNA is TGTGCCAGCTCACTAGGGACAGGGAAATTGAACACTGAAGCTTTCTTT.